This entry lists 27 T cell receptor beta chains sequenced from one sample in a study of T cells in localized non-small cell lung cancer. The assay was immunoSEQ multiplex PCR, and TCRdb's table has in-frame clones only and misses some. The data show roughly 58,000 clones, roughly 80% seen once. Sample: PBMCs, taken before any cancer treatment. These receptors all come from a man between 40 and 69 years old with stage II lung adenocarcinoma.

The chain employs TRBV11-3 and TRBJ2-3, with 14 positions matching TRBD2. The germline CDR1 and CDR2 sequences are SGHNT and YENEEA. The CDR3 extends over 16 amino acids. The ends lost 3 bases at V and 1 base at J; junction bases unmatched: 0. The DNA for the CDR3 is TGTGCCAGCAGCTTGGGACTAGCGGGAGGCACAGATACGCAGTATTTT. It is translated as CASSLGLAGGTDTQYF.

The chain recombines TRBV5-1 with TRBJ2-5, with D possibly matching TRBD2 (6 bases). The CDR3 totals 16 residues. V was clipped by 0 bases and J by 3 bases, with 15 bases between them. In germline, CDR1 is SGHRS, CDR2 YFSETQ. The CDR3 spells CASSLDSGTAKETQYF. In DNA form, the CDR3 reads TGCGCCAGCAGCTTGGACTCCGGGACTGCTAAAGAGACCCAGTACTTC.

The CDR3 coding sequence is TGTGCCTGGAGGGGTAGTTCGAACACCGGGGAGCTGTTTTTT. Residues: CAWRGSSNTGELFF. The J gene is TRBJ2-2, the V gene TRBV30; D unclear. Deletions cut 3 bases from V and 0 bases from J, with 8 bases between. CDR3 size: 14 residues. Germline V gives CDR1 GTSNPN, CDR2 SVGIG (reference sequence).

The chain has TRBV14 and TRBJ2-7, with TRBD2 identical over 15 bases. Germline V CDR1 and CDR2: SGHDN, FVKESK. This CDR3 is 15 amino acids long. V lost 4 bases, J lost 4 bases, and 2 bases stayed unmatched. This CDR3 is CASSLGLAGGYEQYF. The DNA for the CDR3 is TGTGCCAGCAGCCTCGGACTAGCGGGAGGGTACGAGCAGTACTTC.

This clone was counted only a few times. Written as DNA, the CDR3 is TGCAGCGCAGGGAACCCTACCTATGGCTACACCTTC. The encoded protein is CSAGNPTYGYTF. This chain connects TRBV29-1 to TRBJ1-2; maybe TRBD1 (5 bases). CDR1 is SQVTM and CDR2 is ANQGSEA in the germline V gene. Trimming took off 7 bases at V and 4 bases at J, with 13 bases between the two ends. The CDR3 extends over 12 amino acids.

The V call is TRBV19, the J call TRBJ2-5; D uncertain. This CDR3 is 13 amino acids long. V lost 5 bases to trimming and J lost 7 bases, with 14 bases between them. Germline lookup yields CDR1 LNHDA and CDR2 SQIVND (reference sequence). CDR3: CASSASGLGTQYF. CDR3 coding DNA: TGTGCCAGTAGTGCTTCTGGGTTGGGGACCCAGTACTTC. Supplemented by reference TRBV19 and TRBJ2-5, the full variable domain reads DGGITQSPKYLFRKEGQNVTLSCEQNLNHDAMYWYRQDPGQGLRLIYYSQIVNDFQKGDIAEGYSVSREKKESFPLTVTSAQKNPTAFYLCASSASGLGTQYFGPGTRLLVL.

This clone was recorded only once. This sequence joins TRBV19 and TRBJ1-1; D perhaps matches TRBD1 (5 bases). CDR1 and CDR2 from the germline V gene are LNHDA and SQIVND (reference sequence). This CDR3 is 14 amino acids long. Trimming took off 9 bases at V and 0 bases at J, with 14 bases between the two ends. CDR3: CASRRGVMNTEAFF. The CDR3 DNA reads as TGTGCCAGCCGTCGGGGCGTTATGAACACTGAAGCTTTCTTT.

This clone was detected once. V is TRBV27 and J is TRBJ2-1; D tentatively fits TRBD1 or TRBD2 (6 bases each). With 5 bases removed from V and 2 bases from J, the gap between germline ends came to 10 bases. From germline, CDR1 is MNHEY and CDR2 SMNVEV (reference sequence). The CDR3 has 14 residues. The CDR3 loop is CASSVGGAYNEQFF. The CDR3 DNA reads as TGTGCCAGCAGTGTGGGGGGCGCCTACAATGAGCAGTTCTTC.

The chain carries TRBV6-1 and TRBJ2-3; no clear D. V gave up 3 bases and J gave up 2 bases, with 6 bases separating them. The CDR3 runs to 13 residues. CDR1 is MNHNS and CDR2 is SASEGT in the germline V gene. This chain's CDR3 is CASSELYTDTQYF. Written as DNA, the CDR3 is TGTGCCAGCAGTGAGCTTTACACAGATACGCAGTATTTT.

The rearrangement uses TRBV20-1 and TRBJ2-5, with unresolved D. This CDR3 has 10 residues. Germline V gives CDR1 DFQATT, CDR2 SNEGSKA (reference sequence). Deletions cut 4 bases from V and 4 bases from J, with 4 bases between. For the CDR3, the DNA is TGCAGTGCTAAACGAGAGACCCAGTACTTC. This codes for CSAKRETQYF.

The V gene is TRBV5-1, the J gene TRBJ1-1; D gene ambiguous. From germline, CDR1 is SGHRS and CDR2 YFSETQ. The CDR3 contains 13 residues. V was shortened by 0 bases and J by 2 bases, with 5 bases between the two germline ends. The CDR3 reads CASSLADNTEAFF. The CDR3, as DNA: TGCGCCAGCAGCTTGGCCGACAACACTGAAGCTTTCTTT.

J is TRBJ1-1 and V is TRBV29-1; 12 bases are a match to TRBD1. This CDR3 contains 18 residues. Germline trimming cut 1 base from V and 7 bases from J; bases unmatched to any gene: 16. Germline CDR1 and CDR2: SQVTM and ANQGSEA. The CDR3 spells CSVEVPGTGGERWVEAFF. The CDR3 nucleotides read TGCAGCGTTGAAGTTCCGGGGACAGGGGGCGAGAGATGGGTTGAAGCTTTCTTT.

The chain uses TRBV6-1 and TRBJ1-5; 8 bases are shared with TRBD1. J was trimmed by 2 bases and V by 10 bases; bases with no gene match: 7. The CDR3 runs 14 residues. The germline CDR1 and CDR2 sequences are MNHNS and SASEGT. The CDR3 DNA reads TGTGCCACAACGGGACAGGCCCGCAATCAGCCCCAGCATTTT. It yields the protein CATTGQARNQPQHF.

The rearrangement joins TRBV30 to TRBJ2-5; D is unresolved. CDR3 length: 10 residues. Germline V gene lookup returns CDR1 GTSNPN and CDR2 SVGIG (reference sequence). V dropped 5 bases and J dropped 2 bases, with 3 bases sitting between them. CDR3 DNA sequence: TGTGCCTGGCGGCAAGAGACCCAGTACTTC. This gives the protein CAWRQETQYF.

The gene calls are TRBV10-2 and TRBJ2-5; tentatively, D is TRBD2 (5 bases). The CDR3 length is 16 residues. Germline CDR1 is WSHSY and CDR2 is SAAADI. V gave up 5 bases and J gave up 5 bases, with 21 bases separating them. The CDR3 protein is CASSPFEGRVGETQYF. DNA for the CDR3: TGCGCCAGCAGTCCATTCGAGGGCCGGGTAGGGGAGACCCAGTACTTC.

The CDR3 DNA is TGTGCCAGCAGCGTTCTTGGGTCGAACACTGAAGCTTTCTTT. Amino acids: CASSVLGSNTEAFF. The rearrangement uses TRBV9 and TRBJ1-1, with D hard to call. CDR1 SGDLS and CDR2 YYNGEE come from the germline V gene. The CDR3 has 14 amino acids. V shed 2 bases and J shed 1 base, with 9 bases lying between them. The entire variable domain, with the rest obtained from reference TRBV9 and TRBJ1-1, is as follows: DSGVTQTPKHLITATGQRVTLRCSPRSGDLSVYWYQQSLDQGLQFLIQYYNGEERAKGNILERFSAQQFPDLHSELNLSSLELGDSALYFCASSVLGSNTEAFFGQGTRLTVV.

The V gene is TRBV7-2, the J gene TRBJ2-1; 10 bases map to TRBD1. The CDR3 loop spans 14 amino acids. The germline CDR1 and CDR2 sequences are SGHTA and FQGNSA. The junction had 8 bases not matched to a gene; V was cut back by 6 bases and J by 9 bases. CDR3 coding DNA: TGTGCCAGCAGTCCTGAGACAGGGGGCTTTGAGCAGTTCTTC. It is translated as CASSPETGGFEQFF.

This CDR3 is CASSPGRDSRSYEQYF. The CDR3 DNA is TGTGCCAGCAGCCCCGGCCGGGACAGCCGATCCTACGAGCAGTACTTC. The chain recombines TRBV7-9 with TRBJ2-7; 7 bases fit TRBD1. With V trimmed by 5 bases and J by 1 base, 11 bases remained unmatched. CDR3 length: 16 amino acids. CDR1 is SEHNR and CDR2 is FQNEAQ in the germline V gene (reference sequence).

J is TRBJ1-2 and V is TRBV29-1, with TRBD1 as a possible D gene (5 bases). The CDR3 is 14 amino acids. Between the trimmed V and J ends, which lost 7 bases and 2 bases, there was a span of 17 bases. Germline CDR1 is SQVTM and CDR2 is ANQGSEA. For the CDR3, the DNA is TGCAGCGCCGAACCCAGGGACTCAAACTATGGCTACACCTTC. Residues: CSAEPRDSNYGYTF.

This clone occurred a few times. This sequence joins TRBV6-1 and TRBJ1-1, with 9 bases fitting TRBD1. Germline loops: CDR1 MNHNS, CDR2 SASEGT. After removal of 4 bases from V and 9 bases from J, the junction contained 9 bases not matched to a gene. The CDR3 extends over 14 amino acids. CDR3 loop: CASSGRTGEEKAFF. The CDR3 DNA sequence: TGTGCCAGCAGTGGTAGGACAGGGGAAGAAAAAGCTTTCTTT.

The CDR3 protein is CASKESYEQYF. In nucleotides, the CDR3 is TGCGCCAGCAAGGAGTCCTACGAGCAGTACTTC. The V call is TRBV5-1, the J call TRBJ2-7; D is unclear. V was shortened by 6 bases and J by 1 base, with 5 bases between the two germline ends. This CDR3 region has 11 residues. CDR1 is SGHRS and CDR2 is YFSETQ in the germline V gene.

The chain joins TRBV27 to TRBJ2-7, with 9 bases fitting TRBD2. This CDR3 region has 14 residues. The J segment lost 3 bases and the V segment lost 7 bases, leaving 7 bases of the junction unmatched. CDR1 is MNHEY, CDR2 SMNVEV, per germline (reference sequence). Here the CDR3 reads CASKPSGRNYEQYF. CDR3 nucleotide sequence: TGTGCCAGCAAACCGAGCGGGAGGAACTACGAGCAGTACTTC.

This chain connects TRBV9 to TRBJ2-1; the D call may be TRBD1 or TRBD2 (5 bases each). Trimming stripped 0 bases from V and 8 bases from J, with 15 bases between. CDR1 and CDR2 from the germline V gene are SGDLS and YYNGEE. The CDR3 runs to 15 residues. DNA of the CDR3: TGTGCCAGCAGCGTAGTAGGGACCCCCGACGATGAGCAGTTCTTC. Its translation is CASSVVGTPDDEQFF.

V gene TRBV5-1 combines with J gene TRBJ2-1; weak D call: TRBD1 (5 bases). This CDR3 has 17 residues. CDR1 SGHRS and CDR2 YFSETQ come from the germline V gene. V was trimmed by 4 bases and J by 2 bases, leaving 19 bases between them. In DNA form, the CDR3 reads TGCGCCAGCAGCCCCGACAGTTTTACCCATACCTACAATGAGCAGTTCTTC. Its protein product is CASSPDSFTHTYNEQFF.

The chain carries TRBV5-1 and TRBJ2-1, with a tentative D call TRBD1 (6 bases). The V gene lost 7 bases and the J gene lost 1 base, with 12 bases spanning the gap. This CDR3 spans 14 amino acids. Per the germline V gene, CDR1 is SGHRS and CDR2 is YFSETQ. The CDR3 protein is CASAKDSSYNEQFF. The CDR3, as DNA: TGCGCCAGCGCCAAGGACAGTTCCTACAATGAGCAGTTCTTC.

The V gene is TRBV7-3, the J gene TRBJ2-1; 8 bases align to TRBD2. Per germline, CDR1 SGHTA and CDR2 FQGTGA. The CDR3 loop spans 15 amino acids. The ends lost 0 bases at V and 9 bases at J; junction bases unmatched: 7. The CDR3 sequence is CASSLTTGGRSEQFF. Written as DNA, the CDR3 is TGTGCCAGCAGCTTAACAACGGGAGGGCGGAGTGAGCAGTTCTTC.

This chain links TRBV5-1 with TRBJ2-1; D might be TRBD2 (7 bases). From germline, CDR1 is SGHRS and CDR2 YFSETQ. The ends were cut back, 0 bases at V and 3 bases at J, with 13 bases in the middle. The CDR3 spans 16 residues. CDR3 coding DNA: TGCGCCAGCAGCTTGGACCTAGGGGGGGACTACAATGAGCAGTTCTTC. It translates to CASSLDLGGDYNEQFF.